The clone carrying this TCR beta chain has ten or more counts. Its target is not known. This entry is derived from a study of metastatic and nonmetastatic thyroid tumors. Study summary: Repertoire data that came from the blood and tumor or nodule tissue of malignant and benign thyroid patients were compared.

CDR1 and CDR2 from the germline V gene are ENHRY and SYGVKD. This CDR3 has 14 amino acids. Deletions cut 0 bases from V and 1 base from J, with 5 bases between. No treatment had been given to any patient before thyroid surgery. Study-wide points: Relative to benign nodules, malignant thyroid tumors were reportedly characterized by significantly elevated TCR beta diversity in blood and tumor.

Original processing notes: Construction of a distant-metastasis classifier for papillary thyroid cancer relied on CDR3 differences across clinicopathological groups. TCRdb re-called the PCR reads via MiXCR. These V and J calls rely on TCRdb rather than the paper's analysis. The repertoire holds about 93,000 clones, with roughly 13% as singletons. The gene calls are TRBV10-3 and TRBJ2-3; no clear D. This TCR was recovered from a female donor with papillary thyroid cancer or a benign thyroid nodule (not recorded which). Some clones in this sample may be carry-over from other donors' samples. The material sequenced was blood. DNA of the CDR3: TGTGCCATCAGTGAGTCGACGGGCACAGATACGCAGTATTTT. Translating gives CAISESTGTDTQYF.